These 3 T cell receptor beta chains share one sample of origin, sequenced in a study of blood T cell repertoires in COVID-19. Here immunoSEQ multiplex PCR was the method, and the copy in TCRdb shows in-frame clones only, minus some. This sample has about 100,000 clones, with roughly 92% found just once. Sequencing input: peripheral blood. The receptors were sampled from a man in his sixties or seventies with acute or convalescent COVID-19.

The rearrangement links TRBV19 to TRBJ2-4, with D possibly TRBD1 on 6 matching bases. There are 19 residues in the CDR3. V lost 1 base, J lost 0 bases, and 19 bases lay in between. From germline, CDR1 is LNHDA and CDR2 SQIVND (reference sequence). The CDR3 loop is CASSIVGADNTLAKNIQYF. Here the CDR3 DNA reads TGTGCCAGTAGTATAGTGGGGGCGGACAATACCCTAGCCAAAAACATTCAGTACTTC. Based on the CDR3 plus reference TRBV19 and TRBJ2-4, the full variable domain is DGGITQSPKYLFRKEGQNVTLSCEQNLNHDAMYWYRQDPGQGLRLIYYSQIVNDFQKGDIAEGYSVSREKKESFPLTVTSAQKNPTAFYLCASSIVGADNTLAKNIQYFGAGTRLSVL.

The chain has TRBV9 and TRBJ2-4, with a tentative D call TRBD2 (6 bases). Germline assignment: CDR1 SGDLS and CDR2 YYNGEE. The V and J ends lost 0 bases and 6 bases respectively, with 19 bases between them. The CDR3 runs to 17 residues. CDR3 residues: CASSVGSHSEEGNIQYF. The CDR3 coding sequence is TGTGCCAGCAGCGTAGGGTCCCACTCTGAGGAGGGAAACATTCAGTACTTC.

V usage is TRBV5-4 and J usage is TRBJ2-7; 9 nucleotides line up with TRBD1. V was clipped by 6 bases and J by 7 bases; unmatched bases: 8. The CDR3 is made up of 13 amino acids. Looked up from germline, CDR1 is SGHNT and CDR2 is YYREEE (reference sequence). CDR3 sequence: CASTPTGGGEQYF. CDR3 nucleotides: TGTGCCAGCACCCCGACAGGGGGGGGTGAGCAGTACTTC.